This T cell receptor beta chain was profiled in a study of CD8 T cells in ankylosing spondylitis. In its sample, this clonotype was seen once. Library preparation for TCR beta used quantitative 5'-RACE with molecular barcodes. One entry per CDR3 protein results from TCRdb running MiXCR on the 5' RACE reads. The data hold about 24,000 distinct CDR3 sequences, with roughly 13% observed a single time. Sequencing was carried out using blood. This TCR was sampled from a male donor with ankylosing spondylitis or in good health (not recorded which).

DNA for the CDR3: TGTGCCAGCAGCTTGCTAGCGGGAGGGCCAAGTGAGCAGTTCTTC. Amino acid sequence: CASSLLAGGPSEQFF. J is TRBJ2-1 and V is TRBV5-4, with 12 bases matching TRBD2. Trimming at V came to 1 base and at J to 9 bases, leaving 5 bases not matched to a gene. Per the germline V gene, CDR1 is SGHNT and CDR2 is YYREEE (reference sequence). The CDR3 spans 15 residues.